What follows are 31 T cell receptor beta chains derived from one specimen sequenced in a study of shared clonotypes between healthy human individuals (TCRdb year 2020). Library method: the immunoSEQ multiplex PCR assay. The clones in this table, taken by TCRdb from immuneACCESS, are in-frame only. Not every clone is retained; where verified, under half of the shortfall comes from an unresolved V gene, and the cause of the rest is unknown. The sample includes approximately 1.4 million clones, with about 98% observed a single time. The ten largest clones take up 0.4% to 0.45% of the sample. Specimen: naive CD4+ T cells sorted from blood. Explained via the paper, the cell subset or site label denotes: CD45RA+ positively selected. Receptors were obtained from a man younger than 45 in good health.

The V gene is TRBV4-2, the J gene TRBJ2-5; the D call may be TRBD1 or TRBD2 (5 bases each). CDR1 LGHNA and CDR2 YNFKEQ come from the germline V gene. Trimming removed 3 bases at V and 2 bases at J, with 13 bases between. This CDR3 comprises 15 residues. The CDR3 here is CASSQPGAAQETQYF. Written as DNA, the CDR3 is TGTGCCAGCAGCCAGCCCGGGGCCGCTCAAGAGACCCAGTACTTC.

V gene TRBV19 combines with J gene TRBJ1-3; unclear D gene. V dropped 4 bases and J dropped 3 bases, with 4 bases sitting between them. The CDR3 is 12 amino acids. CDR1 is LNHDA, CDR2 SQIVND, per germline (reference sequence). Here the CDR3 reads CASSRSGNTIYF. In DNA form, the CDR3 reads TGTGCCAGTAGTAGGAGTGGAAACACCATATATTTT.

This chain links TRBV27 with TRBJ2-3, with D possibly matching TRBD2 (6 bases). CDR1 is MNHEY, CDR2 SMNVEV, per germline (reference sequence). The CDR3 runs to 17 residues. V lost 5 bases and J 1 base, leaving 19 bases between the germline ends. The CDR3 region has the DNA TGTGCCAGCAGTCTCAGCTCCGGGACTGACGGCACAGATACGCAGTATTTT. Amino acids: CASSLSSGTDGTDTQYF.

This clone appeared once. The V call is TRBV6-1, the J call TRBJ2-5, with 7 bases lining up with TRBD2. Germline-derived CDR1 and CDR2 are MNHNS and SASEGT. This CDR3 is built from 13 residues. Trimming removed 8 bases from V and 9 bases from J; junction bases left unmatched: 12. Here the CDR3 reads CASVHGLGGAQYF. In DNA form, the CDR3 reads TGTGCCAGCGTCCACGGGCTGGGGGGGGCCCAGTACTTC.

The genes are TRBV19 and TRBJ1-5; TRBD1 might be the D (5 bases). The CDR3 runs to 16 residues. Trimming took off 3 bases at V and 1 base at J, with 13 bases between the two ends. Germline values: CDR1 LNHDA, CDR2 SQIVND (reference sequence). CDR3 in DNA: TGTGCCAGTAGTATTTCGACAGTTACAAGCAATCAGCCCCAGCATTTT. Amino acids: CASSISTVTSNQPQHF.

The rearrangement links TRBV11-2 to TRBJ1-2; TRBD1 might be the D (5 bases). Per germline, CDR1 SGHAT and CDR2 FQNNGV. Trimming removed 1 base at V and 6 bases at J, with 15 bases between. CDR3 size: 15 residues. The CDR3 loop reads CASSLGDLPGHGYTF. The CDR3 DNA reads as TGTGCCAGCAGCTTAGGGGACCTCCCTGGTCATGGCTACACCTTC.

This chain uses TRBV4-2 with TRBJ2-1; no reliable D call. Trimming took 1 base from V and 6 from J, leaving 13 bases between them. CDR1 LGHNA and CDR2 YNFKEQ come from the germline V gene. CDR3 size: 15 residues. CDR3 residues: CASSQGDPKINEQFF. CDR3 bases: TGTGCCAGCAGCCAAGGGGATCCAAAAATCAATGAGCAGTTCTTC.

V and J are TRBV4-1 and TRBJ2-1; weak D call: TRBD2 (6 bases). The V end was cut by 3 bases, the J end by 0 bases, with 12 bases between. The length of the CDR3 is 16 residues. Looked up from germline, CDR1 is MGHRA and CDR2 is YSYEKL. The CDR3 DNA reads TGCGCCAGCAGCCATGGCGGGGCCTACTCCTACAATGAGCAGTTCTTC. Its protein product is CASSHGGAYSYNEQFF.

This sequence joins TRBV7-6 and TRBJ2-5; D ambiguous. Trimming took 3 bases from V and 0 from J, leaving 11 bases between them. Germline assignment: CDR1 SGHVS and CDR2 FNYEAQ. The CDR3 consists of 15 residues. The CDR3 protein is CASSFTSLYQETQYF. CDR3 coding DNA: TGTGCCAGCAGCTTTACGTCACTGTACCAAGAGACCCAGTACTTC.

This clone was recorded only once. V and J are TRBV10-2 and TRBJ1-1, with a weak D call TRBD1 (5 bases). The V gene's germline CDR1 is WSHSY and CDR2 SAAADI. V was trimmed by 6 bases and J by 4 bases, leaving 18 bases between them. The CDR3 runs to 15 residues. CDR3 in amino acids: CASSALRGQSTEAFF. The DNA for the CDR3 is TGCGCCAGCAGCGCCCTCCGTGGACAATCCACTGAAGCTTTCTTT.

The V and J genes are TRBV6-1 and TRBJ2-3; 9 nucleotides line up with TRBD2. Germline V gives CDR1 MNHNS, CDR2 SASEGT. CDR3 size: 15 residues. Trimming at V came to 5 bases and at J to 0 bases, leaving 3 bases not matched to a gene. CDR3 in DNA: TGTGCCAGCAGTACTAGCGGGCGGAGCACAGATACGCAGTATTTT. Encoded protein: CASSTSGRSTDTQYF.

The chain is built from TRBV5-4 and TRBJ1-2, with 7 bases aligning to TRBD1. Germline values: CDR1 SGHNT, CDR2 YYREEE (reference sequence). This CDR3 comprises 15 residues. V trimming: 4 bases; J trimming: 2 bases; junction bases outside the gene matches: 8. The CDR3 spells CASSRTRQGNYGYTF. In DNA, the CDR3 is TGTGCCAGCAGCAGAACCCGACAGGGCAACTATGGCTACACCTTC.

The rearrangement joins TRBV6-6 to TRBJ2-5; the match to TRBD1 covers 9 bases. The J segment lost 4 bases and the V segment lost 0 bases, leaving 6 bases of the junction unmatched. From germline, CDR1 is MNHNY and CDR2 SVGAGI (reference sequence). The CDR3 totals 16 residues. CDR3 DNA: TGTGCCAGCAGTTACTCTATGGGACAGGGATCAGAGACCCAGTACTTC. Its translation is CASSYSMGQGSETQYF.

The CDR3 spells CASSLLRGEAFF. The CDR3 DNA reads as TGTGCCAGCAGTTTACTTCGTGGTGAAGCTTTCTTT. This sequence joins TRBV5-4 and TRBJ1-1; D unresolved. This CDR3 has 12 residues. V lost 5 bases and J lost 7, with 12 bases in between. CDR1 SGHNT and CDR2 YYREEE come from the germline V gene (reference sequence).

The chain recombines TRBV19 with TRBJ1-5; weak D call: TRBD1 (6 bases). Germline CDR1 LNHDA, CDR2 SQIVND (reference sequence). This CDR3 has 17 amino acids. V lost 2 bases, J lost 7 bases, and 21 bases lay in between. CDR3 loop: CASSIWQGRPIGQPQHF. CDR3 nucleotide sequence: TGTGCCAGTAGTATATGGCAGGGGCGCCCCATCGGGCAGCCCCAGCATTTT.

The rearrangement joins TRBV18 to TRBJ1-3; D call uncertain. The CDR3 sequence is 16 residues long. V gave up 2 bases and J gave up 1 base, with 12 bases separating them. The germline V gene encodes CDR1 KGHSH and CDR2 LQKENI. CDR3 amino acids: CASSPGKSASGNTIYF. CDR3 coding DNA: TGTGCCAGCTCACCAGGCAAGTCAGCGTCTGGAAACACCATATATTTT.

This chain links TRBV9 with TRBJ1-4; possible D gene TRBD1, 6 bases. With 3 bases removed from V and 10 bases from J, the gap between germline ends came to 16 bases. Germline CDR1 reads SGDLS; CDR2 reads YYNGEE. The length of the CDR3 is 14 residues. The DNA for the CDR3 is TGTGCCAGCAGCGCCCGACAGGTCTCGGGAAAACTGTTTTTT. Encoded protein: CASSARQVSGKLFF.

This clone was seen just once. Written as DNA, the CDR3 is TGTGCCAGCTCACCGCAAGTATCGGGTAGTGAAAAACTGTTTTTT. Its translation is CASSPQVSGSEKLFF. The V and J genes are TRBV18 and TRBJ1-4; no clear D gene. The CDR3 sequence is 15 residues long. Germline V gene sequence: CDR1 KGHSH, CDR2 LQKENI. The V and J ends lost 3 bases and 7 bases respectively, with 15 bases between them.

The chain links TRBV7-9 to TRBJ2-2, with a tentative D call TRBD1 (6 bases). The V end lost 4 bases, the J end lost 5 bases, and 14 bases lay between the germline ends. From germline, CDR1 is SEHNR and CDR2 FQNEAQ (reference sequence). The length of the CDR3 is 15 residues. CDR3 amino acids: CASSSYRVTTGELFF. CDR3 in DNA: TGTGCCAGCAGCTCATACAGGGTTACGACCGGGGAGCTGTTTTTT.

This sequence joins TRBV18 and TRBJ2-7; D uncertain. This CDR3 has 12 amino acids. The ends were cut back, 5 bases at V and 1 base at J, with 6 bases in the middle. Germline CDR1 reads KGHSH; CDR2 reads LQKENI. The CDR3 DNA follows: TGTGCCAGCTCAGCCCAGTCCTACGAGCAGTACTTC. This translates into CASSAQSYEQYF.

This chain links TRBV30 with TRBJ1-4; TRBD1 might be the D (6 bases). Trimming pared 2 bases from V and 6 bases from J, leaving 7 bases between. The length of the CDR3 is 12 residues. In germline, CDR1 is GTSNPN, CDR2 SVGIG (reference sequence). The CDR3 reads CAWSRTDEKLFF. CDR3 DNA: TGTGCCTGGAGTCGGACAGATGAAAAACTGTTTTTT.

The chain uses TRBV9 and TRBJ2-5, with D possibly being TRBD1 (5 bases). Germline V gene lookup returns CDR1 SGDLS and CDR2 YYNGEE. This CDR3 spans 17 amino acids. The V gene lost 3 bases and the J gene lost 1 base, with 19 bases spanning the gap. Here the CDR3 reads CASSENLQGVGQETQYF. CDR3 coding DNA: TGTGCCAGCAGCGAGAACCTTCAAGGGGTGGGCCAAGAGACCCAGTACTTC.

The V gene is TRBV19, the J gene TRBJ1-2; the D gene is possibly TRBD1 (5 bases). CDR3 length equals 14 residues. CDR1 is LNHDA, CDR2 SQIVND, per germline (reference sequence). Trimming left V 5 bases short and J 9 bases short, with 19 bases between. The chain's CDR3 is CASSPLGLPRSYTF. CDR3 DNA: TGTGCCAGTAGTCCTTTGGGACTCCCCAGGAGCTACACCTTC.

The rearrangement joins TRBV11-2 to TRBJ1-2, with 8 bases aligning to TRBD1. J was trimmed by 6 bases and V by 6 bases; bases with no gene match: 6. This CDR3 has 13 amino acids. The germline gives CDR1 SGHAT, CDR2 FQNNGV. In DNA, the CDR3 is TGTGCCAGCAGGAGGACAGGGAAGGATGGCTACACCTTC. The encoded protein is CASRRTGKDGYTF. Full variable domain (missing parts from reference TRBV11-2 and TRBJ1-2): EAGVAQSPRYKIIEKRQSVAFWCNPISGHATLYWYQQILGQGPKLLIQFQNNGVVDDSQLPKDRFSAERLKGVDSTLKIQPAKLEDSAVYLCASRRTGKDGYTFGSGTRLTVV.

This clone was counted a single time. The rearrangement links TRBV6-1 to TRBJ2-7; the match to TRBD1 covers 8 bases. CDR1 is MNHNS, CDR2 SASEGT, per germline. V lost 7 bases and J lost 6; bases outside the gene matches: 14. CDR3 length: 15 amino acids. This chain's CDR3 is CASIPRQGRQGEQYF. The CDR3 bases are TGTGCCAGCATCCCCAGACAGGGGAGGCAGGGCGAGCAGTACTTC.

CDR3 loop: CASSIPGQGGEQYF. CDR3 DNA sequence: TGTGCCAGTAGTATACCGGGACAGGGTGGCGAGCAGTACTTC. V gene TRBV19 combines with J gene TRBJ2-7; 9 bases fit TRBD1. J was trimmed by 6 bases and V by 2 bases; bases with no gene match: 5. The CDR3 contains 14 residues. Per germline, CDR1 LNHDA and CDR2 SQIVND (reference sequence).

This chain joins TRBV7-6 and TRBJ2-1; D is tentatively TRBD1 or TRBD2 (5 bases each). V was trimmed by 4 bases and J by 9 bases, leaving 19 bases between them. The CDR3 runs 15 residues. Germline values: CDR1 SGHVS, CDR2 FNYEAQ. The CDR3 region has the DNA TGTGCCAGCAGCTCCCTGGCGGGTCCCGGGGCTGAGCAGTTCTTC. Residues: CASSSLAGPGAEQFF. The variable domain in full, completed from reference TRBV7-6 and TRBJ2-1, reads GAGVSQSPRYKVTKRGQDVALRCDPISGHVSLYWYRQALGQGPEFLTYFNYEAQQDKSGLPNDRFSAERPEGSISTLTIQRTEQRDSAMYRCASSSLAGPGAEQFFGPGTRLTVL.

The rearrangement links TRBV5-4 to TRBJ2-1; TRBD2 matches at 11 bases. J gave up 10 bases and V 1 base, and 13 bases lay outside the gene matches. Germline V gene lookup returns CDR1 SGHNT and CDR2 YYREEE (reference sequence). The CDR3 extends over 17 amino acids. CDR3 sequence reads: CASSLIGSGGAYGEQFF. DNA for the CDR3: TGTGCCAGCAGCTTGATCGGTAGCGGGGGGGCCTATGGCGAGCAGTTCTTC.

The rearrangement uses TRBV27 and TRBJ1-5, with D perhaps matching TRBD1 (5 bases). This CDR3 spans 16 amino acids. V shed 3 bases and J shed 6 bases, with 18 bases lying between them. Germline loops: CDR1 MNHEY, CDR2 SMNVEV (reference sequence). The chain's CDR3 is CASSLGPGGSGQPQHF. The CDR3 coding sequence is TGTGCCAGCAGTTTGGGACCGGGGGGGAGCGGTCAGCCCCAGCATTTT.

The chain joins TRBV5-4 to TRBJ2-4; 8 nucleotides align to TRBD2. With 2 bases clipped from V and 8 bases from J, the junction kept 3 bases outside the gene matches. The germline gives CDR1 SGHNT, CDR2 YYREEE (reference sequence). The length of the CDR3 is 13 residues. The CDR3 region is CASSFGLADIQYF. CDR3 bases: TGTGCCAGCAGCTTCGGACTAGCAGACATTCAGTACTTC.

The rearrangement joins TRBV28 to TRBJ2-7; possibly TRBD1 for D (5 bases). The germline gives CDR1 MDHEN, CDR2 SYDVKM. This CDR3 comprises 14 residues. V lost 6 bases and J 0 bases, leaving 12 bases between the germline ends. The CDR3 sequence: CASRLGQRSYEQYF. The CDR3 coding sequence is TGTGCCAGCAGGTTGGGGCAGCGCTCCTACGAGCAGTACTTC.